The present T cell receptor beta chain was sequenced within a study of cytomegalovirus exposure and HLA in healthy donors. Amplification used 60 Vbeta primers and 13 Jbeta primers. The repertoire was sequenced with immunoSEQ multiplex PCR; TCRdb's copy has only in-frame clones and lacks some. The sample has about 180,000 clones, 65% to 85% seen once; the top ten hold less than 2.5%. Note on this clone: Its antigen remains unknown.

Study-wide points: Follow-up analysis seemed to connect common viral pathogens with several of the most significant clusters identified.

J lost 0 bases, V lost 2 bases, and 10 bases had no gene match. The length of the CDR3 is 18 residues. Germline V gene sequence: CDR1 MDHEN, CDR2 SYDVKM. The source of this sequence is a male donor in good health and CMV-seronegative. The chain is built from TRBV28 and TRBJ1-5; TRBD1 matches 7 bases. The material sequenced was PBMCs. CDR3 sequence (DNA): TGTGCCAGCAGTTTACGACCGAGACAGGGAAATAGCAATCAGCCCCAGCATTTT. This sequence encodes CASSLRPRQGNSNQPQHF.